This T cell receptor beta chain was profiled in a study of regulatory T cells in long-lasting Graves disease. V gave up 6 bases and J gave up 4 bases, with 10 bases separating them. The CDR3 is 12 amino acids. Relying on iRepertoire HTBI primers and Arm-PCR of CDR3 regions, the team built TCR beta libraries. TCRdb re-derived calls from the multiplex PCR reads in MiXCR, one entry per CDR3 protein. The table records about 430,000 distinct CDR3 sequences, approximately 16% of them present only once. In its sample, this clonotype was seen many times. Time point given: newly diagnosed GD, antithyroid drugs for less than 3 months. PBMC-extracted RNA yielded the TCR library. The sample was also linked to a second study, of T cells in Graves' hyperthyroidism and ophthalmopathy.

The chain has TRBV12-3 or TRBV12-4 and TRBJ2-7; a possible D gene is TRBD1 (6 bases). The receptor's source is a woman in her thirties or forties with Graves disease. The sequenced sample was peripheral blood mononuclear cells (PBMCs), obtained at new diagnosis, from a patient treated with antithyroid drugs. The chain's CDR3 is CASSTQGYEQYF. In nucleotides, the CDR3 is TGTGCCAGCAGCACACAGGGTTACGAGCAGTACTTC.